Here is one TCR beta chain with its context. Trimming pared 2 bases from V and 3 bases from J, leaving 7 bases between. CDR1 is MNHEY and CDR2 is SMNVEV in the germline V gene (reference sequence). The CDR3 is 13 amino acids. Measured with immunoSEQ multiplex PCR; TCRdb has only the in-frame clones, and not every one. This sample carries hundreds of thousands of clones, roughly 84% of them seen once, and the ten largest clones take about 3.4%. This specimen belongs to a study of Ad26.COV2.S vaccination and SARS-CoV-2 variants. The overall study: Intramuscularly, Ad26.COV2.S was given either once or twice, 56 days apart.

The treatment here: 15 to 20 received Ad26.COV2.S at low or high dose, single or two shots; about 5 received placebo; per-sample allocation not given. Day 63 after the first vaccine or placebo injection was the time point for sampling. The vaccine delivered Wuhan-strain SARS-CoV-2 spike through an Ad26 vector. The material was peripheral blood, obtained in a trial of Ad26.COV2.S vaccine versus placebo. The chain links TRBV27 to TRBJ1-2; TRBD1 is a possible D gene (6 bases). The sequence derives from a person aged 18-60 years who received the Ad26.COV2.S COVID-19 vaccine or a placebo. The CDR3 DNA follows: TGTGCCAGCAGTTTAGGGGGCCACTATGGCTACACCTTC. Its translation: CASSLGGHYGYTF.